Presented here are 3 T cell receptor beta chains from one specimen sequenced in a study of blood T cell repertoires in COVID-19. Sequencing used immunoSEQ multiplex PCR; TCRdb keeps in-frame clones, though not all of them. The table records roughly 200,000 clones, about 75% of them present only once. Sequencing input: peripheral blood. All receptors derive from a woman between 45 and 60 years old with active or convalescent COVID-19.

The genes are TRBV9 and TRBJ1-3; 7 bases fit TRBD1. Germline values: CDR1 SGDLS, CDR2 YYNGEE. The CDR3 loop spans 17 amino acids. Germline trimming cut 4 bases from V and 0 bases from J; bases unmatched to any gene: 10. CDR3 coding DNA: TGTGCCAGCAGCCCATCGGGACAGTCGAGCTCTGGAAACACCATATATTTT. Translation: CASSPSGQSSSGNTIYF.

This chain links TRBV19 with TRBJ2-1; 9 bases align to TRBD1. Germline CDR1 reads LNHDA; CDR2 reads SQIVND (reference sequence). The CDR3 is 11 amino acids. V lost 9 bases and J lost 7; bases outside the gene matches: 1. In DNA form, the CDR3 reads TGTGCCAGAGGACAGGGGAATGAGCAGTTCTTC. This gives the protein CARGQGNEQFF.

The chain is built from TRBV6-2 or TRBV6-3 and TRBJ1-5, with a tentative D call TRBD1 (5 bases). Trimming removed 5 bases at V and 4 bases at J, with 9 bases between. CDR3 length equals 13 residues. Germline V gene lookup returns CDR1 MNHEY and CDR2 SVGEGT. CDR3 nucleotide sequence: TGTGCCAGCAGTAGACAGATAAATCAGCCCCAGCATTTT. It translates to CASSRQINQPQHF.